This T cell receptor beta chain was sequenced in a study of shared clonotypes between healthy human individuals. Overall study: Three plates were used per donor for CD4 naive, three for CD4 memory, two for CD8 naive and one for CD8 memory.

Sequenced by immunoSEQ multiplex PCR; TCRdb stores in-frame clones only, minus some. Of some 1 million clones detected, around four fifths appear once; the ten largest clones hold 1.2% to 1.5%. Study outcomes and limitations: The donor pool, a small one, limited the genetic and exposure-history diversity represented.

Those who donated, Caucasian adults without exception, all lived in Nashville, Tennessee. The authors divided CD4+ cells into CD45RA+ naive and CD45RA-negative memory subsets. Comments on this clone: Its antigen remains unidentified.

The receptor was isolated from a man younger than 35 in good health. The sample taken for sequencing was memory CD4+ T cells sorted from blood. Subset given: CD45RA-negative fraction.

CDR3 sequence (DNA): TGCGCCAGCAGCTTGGATGACGGGGGGCCGAATACGCAGTATTTT. Protein product: CASSLDDGGPNTQYF. The chain joins TRBV5-1 to TRBJ2-3; possible D gene TRBD2, 7 bases. The germline V and J ends were trimmed by 0 bases and 7 bases, with 15 bases remaining between them. The CDR3 has 15 amino acids. Germline V CDR1 and CDR2: SGHRS, YFSETQ.